Following are 5 T cell receptor beta chains from one sample sequenced in a study of shared clonotypes between healthy human individuals. Produced via immunoSEQ multiplex PCR; TCRdb's table is partial and in-frame only. The sample has 1,400,000 or so clones, about 98.5% seen once. The sequenced sample consisted of naive CD4+ T cells sorted from blood. Sample subset: CD45RA+ positively selected. These receptors were obtained from a man aged 25-45 years in good health.

The chain carries TRBV13 and TRBJ2-7; D is unresolved. This CDR3 is built from 15 residues. The germline V gene has CDR1 PRHDT and CDR2 FYEKMQ (reference sequence). V was pared by 5 bases and J by 1 base, with 15 bases between. CDR3 protein: CASSARHLVSYEQYF. The CDR3 region has the DNA TGTGCCAGCAGCGCAAGACATCTCGTATCCTACGAGCAGTACTTC.

This chain connects TRBV11-2 to TRBJ2-7; TRBD2 aligns across 7 bases. Germline CDR1 is SGHAT and CDR2 is FQNNGV. The CDR3 sequence is 14 residues long. After removal of 1 base from V and 4 bases from J, the junction contained 4 bases not matched to a gene. The CDR3 DNA is TGTGCCAGCAGCTTAGGGGCTAGCGGTTACGAGCAGTACTTC. Translated: CASSLGASGYEQYF.

The chain carries TRBV5-1 and TRBJ2-3; 11 nucleotides line up with TRBD2. The CDR3 runs to 14 residues. Germline V CDR1 and CDR2: SGHRS, YFSETQ. Losses at the gene ends were 4 bases for V and 7 bases for J; bases not matched to a gene: 5. This CDR3 reads CASSPGTSGNTQYF. The CDR3 nucleotides read TGCGCCAGCAGCCCGGGGACTAGCGGCAATACGCAGTATTTT.

J is TRBJ2-4 and V is TRBV28; 9 nucleotides match TRBD1. The germline gives CDR1 MDHEN, CDR2 SYDVKM. CDR3 length equals 16 residues. V was clipped by 4 bases and J by 3 bases; unmatched bases: 7. This CDR3 is CASSSQGAQDKNIQYF. For the CDR3, the DNA is TGTGCCAGCAGTTCACAGGGGGCTCAAGACAAAAACATTCAGTACTTC.

The chain has TRBV7-9 and TRBJ2-1, with 8 bases fitting TRBD2. With 5 bases clipped from V and 6 bases from J, the junction kept 9 bases outside the gene matches. The germline V gene encodes CDR1 SEHNR and CDR2 FQNEAQ (reference sequence). The CDR3 sequence is 15 residues long. DNA of the CDR3: TGTGCCAGCAGCGCCAGCGGGAGCGCGACCAATGAGCAGTTCTTC. Residues: CASSASGSATNEQFF.